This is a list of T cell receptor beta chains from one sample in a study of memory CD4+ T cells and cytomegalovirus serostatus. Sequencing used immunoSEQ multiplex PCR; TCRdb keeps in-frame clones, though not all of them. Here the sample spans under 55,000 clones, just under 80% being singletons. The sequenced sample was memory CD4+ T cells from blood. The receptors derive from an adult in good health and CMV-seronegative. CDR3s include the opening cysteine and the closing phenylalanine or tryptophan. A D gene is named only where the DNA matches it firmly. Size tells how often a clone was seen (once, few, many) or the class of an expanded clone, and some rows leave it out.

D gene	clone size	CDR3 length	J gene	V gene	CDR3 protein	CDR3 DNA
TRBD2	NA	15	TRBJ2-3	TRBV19	CASTPGTKHTDTQYF	TGTGCCAGCACTCCCGGGACTAAGCACACAGATACGCAGTATTTT
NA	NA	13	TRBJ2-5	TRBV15	CATSIMGRETQYF	TGTGCCACCAGTATAATGGGGAGAGAGACCCAGTACTTC
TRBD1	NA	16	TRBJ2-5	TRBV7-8	CASSPAVKQGAETQYF	TGTGCCAGCAGCCCGGCTGTTAAACAGGGGGCGGAGACCCAGTACTTC
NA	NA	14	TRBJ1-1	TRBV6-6	CASSYRGFNTEAFF	TGTGCCAGCAGTTACCGGGGGTTCAACACTGAAGCTTTCTTT
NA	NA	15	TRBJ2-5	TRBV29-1	CSVEEVWGAGETQYF	TGCAGCGTTGAAGAAGTTTGGGGGGCTGGAGAGACCCAGTACTTC
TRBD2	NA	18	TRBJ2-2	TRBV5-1	CASSLLASGTANTGELFF	TGCGCCAGCAGCTTGTTGGCTAGCGGGACCGCGAACACCGGGGAGCTGTTTTTT
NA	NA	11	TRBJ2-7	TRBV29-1	CSGTIQYEQYF	TGCAGCGGCACAATACAATACGAGCAGTACTTC
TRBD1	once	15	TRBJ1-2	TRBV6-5	CATSGPGQGNYGYTF	TGTGCCACCTCGGGGCCGGGACAGGGGAACTATGGCTACACCTTC
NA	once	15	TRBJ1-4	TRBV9	CASSVDGGKNEKLFF	TGTGCCAGCAGCGTAGATGGGGGTAAAAATGAAAAACTGTTTTTT
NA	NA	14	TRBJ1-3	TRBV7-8	CASSSSTSGNTIYF	TGTGCCAGCAGCTCGTCAACATCTGGAAACACCATATATTTT
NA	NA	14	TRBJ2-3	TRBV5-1	CASAGRGLTDTQYF	TGCGCCAGCGCCGGGCGGGGACTCACAGATACGCAGTATTTT
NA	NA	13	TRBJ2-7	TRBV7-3	CASSRQEGSEQYF	TGTGCCAGCAGCCGACAGGAGGGGAGCGAGCAGTACTTC
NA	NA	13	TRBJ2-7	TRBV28	CAILGGTSYEQYF	TGTGCCATTTTGGGCGGAACCTCCTACGAGCAGTACTTC
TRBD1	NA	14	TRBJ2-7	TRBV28	CASSSPTGTHEQYF	TGTGCCAGCAGTTCGCCGACAGGGACACACGAGCAGTACTTC
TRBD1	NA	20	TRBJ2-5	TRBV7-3	CASSPTRRTGSDGYQETQYF	TGTGCCAGCAGCCCAACACGCCGGACAGGCTCTGATGGATACCAAGAGACCCAGTACTTC
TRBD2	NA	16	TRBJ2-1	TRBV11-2	CASSKTSGNSYNEQFF	TGTGCCAGCAGTAAGACTAGCGGGAACTCCTACAATGAGCAGTTCTTC
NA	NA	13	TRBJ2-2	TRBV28	CASSLQGTGELFF	TGTGCCAGCAGTTTGCAAGGCACCGGGGAGCTGTTTTTT
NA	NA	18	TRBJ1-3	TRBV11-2	CASSLRARIGVKENTIYF	TGTGCCAGCAGCTTAAGGGCCCGAATTGGGGTGAAGGAAAACACCATATATTTT
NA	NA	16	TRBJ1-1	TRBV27	CASSPRTGLGDTEAFF	TGTGCCAGCAGTCCTCGAACGGGCCTCGGGGACACTGAAGCTTTCTTT
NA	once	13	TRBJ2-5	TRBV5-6	CASSLKGVETQYF	TGTGCCAGCAGCTTGAAGGGGGTAGAGACCCAGTACTTC
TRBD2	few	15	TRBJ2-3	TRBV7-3	CASSPEAGGTDTQYF	TGTGCCAGCAGCCCAGAAGCGGGAGGCACAGATACGCAGTATTTT
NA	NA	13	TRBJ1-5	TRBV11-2	CASSPDRVQPQHF	TGTGCCAGCAGTCCAGATAGGGTTCAGCCCCAGCATTTT
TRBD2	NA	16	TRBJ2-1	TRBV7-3	CASSLSGSGTYNEQFF	TGTGCCAGCAGCCTGTCGGGTAGCGGGACATACAATGAGCAGTTCTTC
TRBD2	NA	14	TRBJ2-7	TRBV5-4	CASILRAGDHEQYF	TGTGCCAGCATACTGAGGGCGGGAGACCACGAGCAGTACTTC
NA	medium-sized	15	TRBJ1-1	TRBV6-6	CASRRGDGRTPEAFF	TGTGCCAGCCGAAGGGGGGACGGACGAACGCCTGAAGCTTTCTTT